The clone carrying this T cell receptor (beta chain) showed up just a few times. Its antigen is undetermined. This entry is derived from a study of beta chain features in type 1 diabetes. Study-wide points: Naive, central memory and Treg TCRB repertoires appeared more alike in patients than in healthy donors.

The CDR3 consists of 11 residues. Expressed TCRB transcripts were sequenced after all isolated RNA was converted to cDNA. Some clones are missing from TCRdb's copy, which holds only in-frame ones; the method was immunoSEQ multiplex PCR. The sample includes approximately 470,000 clones, about 32% of them seen just once. The receptor was derived from a man aged 18 to 35 in good health. The chain couples TRBV21-1 to TRBJ2-1; the D call in the table, TRBD2, was not verified against the DNA. TRBV21-1 is shown as a pseudogene. The sequenced sample consisted of naive CD4+ T cells from blood. CDR3 amino acids: CASSRRGQQFF. Written as DNA, the CDR3 is TGTGCCAGCAGCCGTAGAGGGCAGCAGTTCTTC.